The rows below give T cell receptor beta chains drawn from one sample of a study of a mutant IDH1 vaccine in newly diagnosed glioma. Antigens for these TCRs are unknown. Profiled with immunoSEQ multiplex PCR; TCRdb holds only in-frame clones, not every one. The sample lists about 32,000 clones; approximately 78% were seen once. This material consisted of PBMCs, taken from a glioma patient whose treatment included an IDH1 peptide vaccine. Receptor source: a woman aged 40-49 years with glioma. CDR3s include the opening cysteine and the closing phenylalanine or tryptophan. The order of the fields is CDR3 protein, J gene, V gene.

CDR3aa: CASSLVAGGGSSGYTF
j_gene: TRBJ1-2
v_gene: TRBV7-2

CDR3aa: CASSLEVAGGETQYF
j_gene: TRBJ2-3
v_gene: TRBV7-9

CDR3aa: CASSVGGRTEAFF
j_gene: TRBJ1-1
v_gene: TRBV9

CDR3aa: CASSQGWSGELFF
j_gene: TRBJ2-2
v_gene: TRBV4-2

CDR3aa: CASSFATGAYEQYF
j_gene: TRBJ2-7
v_gene: TRBV7-2

CDR3aa: CASSLRQTNEKLFF
j_gene: TRBJ1-4
v_gene: TRBV5-6

CDR3aa: CSVVGTGIGTDTQYF
j_gene: TRBJ2-3
v_gene: TRBV29-1

CDR3aa: CASSQAHYLSEAFF
j_gene: TRBJ1-1
v_gene: TRBV4-3

CDR3aa: CAWSVSGGNIQYF
j_gene: TRBJ2-4
v_gene: TRBV30

CDR3aa: CAISETRGGETQYF
j_gene: TRBJ2-5
v_gene: TRBV10-3

CDR3aa: CASSGAGSRADTQYF
j_gene: TRBJ2-3
v_gene: TRBV9

CDR3aa: CASSPYGVGTDTQYF
j_gene: TRBJ2-3
v_gene: TRBV14

CDR3aa: CASSRGTGALPYEQYF
j_gene: TRBJ2-7
v_gene: TRBV14

CDR3aa: CASSPAGEPKETQYF
j_gene: TRBJ2-5
v_gene: TRBV9

CDR3aa: CASSLSGLVEQYF
j_gene: TRBJ2-7
v_gene: TRBV7-8

CDR3aa: CASSGLWGSGNTIYF
j_gene: TRBJ1-3
v_gene: TRBV19

CDR3aa: CASSDSGDHGYGYTF
j_gene: TRBJ1-2
v_gene: TRBV2

CDR3aa: CASTPPGTNYGYTF
j_gene: TRBJ1-2
v_gene: TRBV7-9

CDR3aa: CASSVGNRPGGYGYTF
j_gene: TRBJ1-2
v_gene: TRBV9

CDR3aa: CASSLGVLSTDTQYF
j_gene: TRBJ2-3
v_gene: TRBV7-2

CDR3aa: CASSSSRIPSRGYTF
j_gene: TRBJ1-2
v_gene: TRBV5-8

CDR3aa: CASSPLGEGDQPQHF
j_gene: TRBJ1-5
v_gene: TRBV5-1

CDR3aa: CASSASGGLSNEQFF
j_gene: TRBJ2-1
v_gene: TRBV9

CDR3aa: CASSPTRNTGELFF
j_gene: TRBJ2-2
v_gene: TRBV18

CDR3aa: CASSIRGGTGGSNEQFF
j_gene: TRBJ2-1
v_gene: TRBV19

CDR3aa: CASSPDRTRGGETQYF
j_gene: TRBJ2-5
v_gene: TRBV7-8

CDR3aa: CASSGQGADTQYF
j_gene: TRBJ2-3
v_gene: TRBV9

CDR3aa: CARTRWTRQGNQPQHF
j_gene: TRBJ1-5
v_gene: TRBV23-1

CDR3aa: CASTGRGETQYF
j_gene: TRBJ2-5
v_gene: TRBV6-1

CDR3aa: CASSQSIGTEAFF
j_gene: TRBJ1-1
v_gene: TRBV4-2

CDR3aa: CASSQLNTGNQPQHF
j_gene: TRBJ1-5
v_gene: TRBV16

CDR3aa: CSVEGRGRSYNEQFF
j_gene: TRBJ2-1
v_gene: TRBV29-1

CDR3aa: CASSYGANTEAFF
j_gene: TRBJ1-1
v_gene: TRBV27

CDR3aa: CASHLIGDEAFF
j_gene: TRBJ1-1
v_gene: TRBV5-6

CDR3aa: CASSLRRQGRSGNTIYF
j_gene: TRBJ1-3
v_gene: TRBV21-1

CDR3aa: CASSQEAPANTGELFF
j_gene: TRBJ2-2
v_gene: TRBV4-3

CDR3aa: CASSVTGREEKLFF
j_gene: TRBJ1-4
v_gene: TRBV9

CDR3aa: CASSFNGAGWNTEAFF
j_gene: TRBJ1-1
v_gene: TRBV5-6

CDR3aa: CASRGQSKEKLFF
j_gene: TRBJ1-4
v_gene: TRBV2

CDR3aa: CASGFGQGNSGANVLTF
j_gene: TRBJ2-6
v_gene: TRBV12-5

CDR3aa: CSVDGLRVFF
j_gene: TRBJ1-1
v_gene: TRBV29-1

CDR3aa: CASSLDPTSDTQYF
j_gene: TRBJ2-3
v_gene: TRBV11-2

CDR3aa: CSASDSEKLFF
j_gene: TRBJ1-4
v_gene: TRBV20-1

CDR3aa: CASSRRNDEKLFF
j_gene: TRBJ1-4
v_gene: TRBV7-2

CDR3aa: CASSLISWDNSPLHF
j_gene: TRBJ1-6
v_gene: TRBV27

CDR3aa: CASSLIRGGNTEAFF
j_gene: TRBJ1-1
v_gene: TRBV5-4

CDR3aa: CASSSGQTYGYTF
j_gene: TRBJ1-2
v_gene: TRBV7-9

CDR3aa: CAWRAGDGKLFF
j_gene: TRBJ1-4
v_gene: TRBV30

CDR3aa: CASSLAFQQGNTEAFF
j_gene: TRBJ1-1
v_gene: TRBV5-1

CDR3aa: CASSEFVGGRKTEAFF
j_gene: TRBJ1-1
v_gene: TRBV6-1

CDR3aa: CASSGFGGLSYEQYF
j_gene: TRBJ2-7
v_gene: TRBV7-8

CDR3aa: CAISWGDPGDTQYF
j_gene: TRBJ2-3
v_gene: TRBV10-3

CDR3aa: CASSPNGRDTQYF
j_gene: TRBJ2-3
v_gene: TRBV7-9

CDR3aa: CASSRDADSPLHF
j_gene: TRBJ1-6
v_gene: TRBV10-2

CDR3aa: CANPDSSPHQPQHF
j_gene: TRBJ1-5
v_gene: TRBV10-1

CDR3aa: CASSVEGGSTEAFF
j_gene: TRBJ1-1
v_gene: TRBV2

CDR3aa: CASNARASEQYF
j_gene: TRBJ2-7
v_gene: TRBV2

CDR3aa: CASSWGEGEWEEQPQHF
j_gene: TRBJ1-5
v_gene: TRBV5-1

CDR3aa: CASSDGQGPYEQYF
j_gene: TRBJ2-7
v_gene: TRBV2